This T cell receptor beta chain is drawn from a study of blood T cell repertoires in COVID-19. The data were produced by immunoSEQ multiplex PCR, yet TCRdb's version contains in-frame clones alone and is incomplete. The table shows 200,000 to 250,000 clones, with roughly 88% occurring only once. J was trimmed by 6 bases and V by 6 bases; bases with no gene match: 10. The CDR3 consists of 14 residues. CDR1 and CDR2 from the germline V gene are MDHEN and SYDVKM. J is TRBJ2-7 and V is TRBV28, with 8 bases that match TRBD2. Material: PBMCs or T cells enriched from blood (not recorded which). The sequence was collected from a woman in her 50s with acute COVID-19. CDR3 in amino acids: CASRAPGGLLEQYF. As DNA, the CDR3 is TGTGCCAGCAGGGCTCCGGGGGGGTTGCTCGAGCAGTACTTC. Looking up the rest from reference TRBV28 and TRBJ2-7 gives the full variable domain: DVKVTQSSRYLVKRTGEKVFLECVQDMDHENMFWYRQDPGLGLRLIYFSYDVKMKEKGDIPEGYSVSREKKERFSLILESASTNQTSMYLCASRAPGGLLEQYFGPGTRLTVT.